The 25 T cell receptor beta chains below all came from one sample that was sequenced in a study of beta chain features in type 1 diabetes. Their recognized antigens are unknown. Study-wide results and limits: TCRB CDR3 length was moderately but significantly reduced in all four CD4+ subsets of Type 1 diabetes patients.

Isolated RNA was reverse transcribed in full, so expressed TCRB transcripts were sequenced. Assay used: immunoSEQ multiplex PCR; TCRdb lists only in-frame clones, some missing. The table shows under 850,000 clones, with around an eighth occurring only once. Sequenced material: naive CD4+ T cells from blood. Receptors were obtained from a young man with type 1 diabetes.

This clone was observed a handful of times. The rearrangement joins TRBV9 to TRBJ1-2; D unclear. This CDR3 is 14 amino acids long. Per the germline V gene, CDR1 is SGDLS and CDR2 is YYNGEE. The V and J ends lost 0 bases and 8 bases respectively, with 14 bases between them. The CDR3 reads CASSVGTGGRGYTF. For the CDR3, the DNA is TGTGCCAGCAGCGTAGGGACCGGAGGGAGAGGCTACACCTTC. The full variable domain, its missing parts supplied by reference TRBV9 and TRBJ1-2, is DSGVTQTPKHLITATGQRVTLRCSPRSGDLSVYWYQQSLDQGLQFLIQYYNGEERAKGNILERFSAQQFPDLHSELNLSSLELGDSALYFCASSVGTGGRGYTFGSGTRLTVV.

This sequence joins TRBV4-1 and TRBJ1-4, with D hard to call. Germline loops: CDR1 MGHRA, CDR2 YSYEKL. The CDR3 totals 14 residues. V shed 1 base and J shed 8 bases, with 11 bases lying between them. Here the CDR3 reads CASSQVADWEKLFF. In DNA, the CDR3 is TGCGCCAGCAGCCAAGTAGCGGACTGGGAAAAACTGTTTTTT.

This clone was detected a few times. V gene TRBV4-2 combines with J gene TRBJ1-4; the D is unclear. Trimming cost V 4 bases and J 0 bases, with 6 bases left between them. This CDR3 is built from 14 residues. Germline V CDR1 and CDR2: LGHNA, YNFKEQ. CDR3 region: CASSLAATNEKLFF. CDR3 DNA: TGTGCCAGCAGCCTAGCCGCAACTAATGAAAAACTGTTTTTT.

This chain uses TRBV9 with TRBJ2-6; D ambiguous. CDR1 is SGDLS, CDR2 YYNGEE, per germline. This CDR3 is 18 amino acids long. The ends were cut back, 2 bases at V and 4 bases at J, with 19 bases in the middle. The CDR3 coding sequence is TGTGCCAGCAGCGTCGAAAGCACTCTGGGATCGGGGGCCAACGTCCTGACTTTC. The encoded protein is CASSVESTLGSGANVLTF.

The chain employs TRBV4-1 and TRBJ1-2; D is ambiguous. This CDR3 has 14 residues. Trimming removed 1 base from V and 4 bases from J, with 10 bases in between. Germline V gene sequence: CDR1 MGHRA, CDR2 YSYEKL. In nucleotides, the CDR3 is TGCGCCAGCAGCCAAGGTGGGTTAGGCTATGGCTACACCTTC. Translation: CASSQGGLGYGYTF.

This clone was counted a few times. J is TRBJ1-1 and V is TRBV28; 7 bases are a match to TRBD1. The CDR3 spans 12 residues. V was clipped by 5 bases and J by 9 bases; unmatched bases: 6. Per germline, CDR1 MDHEN and CDR2 SYDVKM. CDR3 protein: CASSDGTDQAFF. In DNA form, the CDR3 reads TGTGCCAGCAGTGACGGGACAGACCAAGCTTTCTTT.

The chain carries TRBV5-1 and TRBJ1-2; D gene unclear. V was trimmed by 1 base and J by 10 bases, leaving 11 bases between them. From germline, CDR1 is SGHRS and CDR2 YFSETQ. The CDR3 totals 12 residues. As DNA, the CDR3 is TGCGCCAGCAGCTTGCCGGAGGGAGCCTACACCTTC. Its translation: CASSLPEGAYTF.

V and J are TRBV4-2 and TRBJ2-1; unclear D gene. Trimming left V 3 bases short and J 8 bases short, with 8 bases between. Germline loops: CDR1 LGHNA, CDR2 YNFKEQ. The CDR3 contains 12 residues. This chain's CDR3 is CASSHITDEQFF. The CDR3 bases are TGTGCCAGCAGCCATATAACGGATGAGCAGTTCTTC.

This clone was seen more than once but under ten times. This chain connects TRBV19 to TRBJ2-1, with a weak D call TRBD2 (6 bases). Deletions cut 4 bases from V and 4 bases from J, with 11 bases between. This CDR3 is 14 amino acids long. The germline gives CDR1 LNHDA, CDR2 SQIVND (reference sequence). The CDR3: CASSRGRRYNEQFF. The DNA of the CDR3 is TGTGCCAGTAGTAGAGGGAGGAGGTACAATGAGCAGTTCTTC.

In this sample, this clone turned up a few times. The J gene is TRBJ1-4, the V gene TRBV4-2; D ambiguous. Trimming took 1 base from V and 0 from J, leaving 9 bases between them. CDR3 size: 16 residues. The V gene's germline CDR1 is LGHNA and CDR2 YNFKEQ. The CDR3: CASSQGRLPTNEKLFF. As DNA, the CDR3 is TGTGCCAGCAGCCAAGGTCGGTTACCAACTAATGAAAAACTGTTTTTT.

The chain is built from TRBV10-3 and TRBJ1-1; no definite D call. Looked up from germline, CDR1 is ENHRY and CDR2 is SYGVKD. With 6 bases removed from V and 2 bases from J, the gap between germline ends came to 7 bases. The CDR3 extends over 12 amino acids. CDR3: CAIRADNTEAFF. The CDR3 DNA sequence: TGTGCCATCAGGGCAGATAACACTGAAGCTTTCTTT.

The chain has TRBV5-4 and TRBJ2-7; 9 bases match TRBD1. V lost 1 base, J lost 3 bases, and 5 bases stayed unmatched. This CDR3 contains 15 residues. Germline V lookup: CDR1 SGHNT, CDR2 YYREEE (reference sequence). CDR3 in DNA: TGTGCCAGCAGCTTGTTCGGGACAGGGAACTACGAGCAGTACTTC. This gives the protein CASSLFGTGNYEQYF.

V usage is TRBV4-1 and J usage is TRBJ2-3; 8 bases agree with TRBD2. Losses at the gene ends were 0 bases for V and 5 bases for J; bases not matched to a gene: 7. This CDR3 comprises 16 residues. The germline gives CDR1 MGHRA, CDR2 YSYEKL. CDR3 residues: CASSQDAGGLGDTQYF. Here the CDR3 DNA reads TGCGCCAGCAGCCAAGATGCGGGGGGTTTGGGAGATACGCAGTATTTT.

This clone was counted only a few times. The sample carries other DNA sequences with the same CDR3. The rearrangement joins TRBV4-2 to TRBJ1-1; possible D gene TRBD1, 5 bases. The germline gives CDR1 LGHNA, CDR2 YNFKEQ. The V gene lost 0 bases and the J gene lost 1 base, with 6 bases spanning the gap. The CDR3 spans 14 residues. For the CDR3, the DNA is TGTGCCAGCAGCCAAGAGGGGCGGAACACTGAAGCTTTCTTT. This encodes CASSQEGRNTEAFF.

The chain is built from TRBV10-3 and TRBJ2-4; 10 bases match TRBD2. The V gene's germline CDR1 is ENHRY and CDR2 SYGVKD. The CDR3 covers 14 residues. Unmatched junction bases numbered 2, after V lost 4 bases and J lost 5 bases. This chain's CDR3 is CAISGGLAENIQYF. In DNA form, the CDR3 reads TGTGCCATCAGTGGAGGACTAGCGGAAAACATTCAGTACTTC.

This clone was detected only a few times. The chain is built from TRBV30 and TRBJ2-1; D perhaps matches TRBD1 (5 bases). The CDR3 runs to 15 residues. The germline V gene encodes CDR1 GTSNPN and CDR2 SVGIG (reference sequence). The V end lost 5 bases, the J end lost 1 base, and 15 bases lay between the germline ends. The CDR3 here is CAWLWGASSYNEQFF. CDR3 DNA sequence: TGTGCCTGGCTTTGGGGCGCTAGTTCCTACAATGAGCAGTTCTTC.

The genes are TRBV9 and TRBJ2-6; D remains ambiguous. CDR3 length: 13 amino acids. Germline V gives CDR1 SGDLS, CDR2 YYNGEE. Trimming shortened V by 6 bases and J by 0 bases, and 4 bases separated the two germline ends. CDR3: CASTPSGANVLTF. DNA of the CDR3: TGTGCCAGCACGCCCTCTGGGGCCAACGTCCTGACTTTC.

The sample holds one count of this clone. The chain is built from TRBV6-5 and TRBJ2-5; D is ambiguous. Germline V gives CDR1 MNHEY, CDR2 SVGAGI. With 2 bases removed from V and 3 bases from J, the gap between germline ends came to 10 bases. The CDR3 sequence is 14 residues long. CDR3 sequence: CASSYIGREETQYF. Here the CDR3 DNA reads TGTGCCAGCAGTTACATTGGGCGAGAAGAGACCCAGTACTTC.

This clone was counted a few times. This chain uses TRBV5-6 with TRBJ1-5, with D possibly being TRBD1 (6 bases). Germline values: CDR1 SGHDT, CDR2 YYEEEE. The V end lost 1 base, the J end lost 5 bases, and 13 bases lay between the germline ends. This CDR3 region has 15 residues. CDR3 sequence reads: CASSLRGASDQPQHF. CDR3 DNA: TGTGCCAGCAGCTTGAGGGGGGCGTCCGATCAGCCCCAGCATTTT.

This clone was detected a few times. The chain is built from TRBV9 and TRBJ1-2; no clear D gene. Germline V gene lookup returns CDR1 SGDLS and CDR2 YYNGEE. Trimming stripped 1 base from V and 0 bases from J, with 19 bases between. The CDR3 has 18 residues. The chain's CDR3 is CASSVFSAPGATNYGYTF. Written as DNA, the CDR3 is TGTGCCAGCAGCGTATTCAGTGCCCCGGGTGCGACTAACTATGGCTACACCTTC.

This clone has just one count. V is TRBV9 and J is TRBJ2-4, with D unresolved. The V gene lost 0 bases and the J gene lost 7 bases, with 14 bases spanning the gap. Per germline, CDR1 SGDLS and CDR2 YYNGEE. The CDR3 contains 15 residues. The chain's CDR3 is CASSVDMGTGNIQYF. CDR3 DNA sequence: TGTGCCAGCAGCGTAGACATGGGCACGGGTAACATTCAGTACTTC.

This clone has only a few counts. The genes are TRBV7-6 and TRBJ1-4; D might be TRBD1 (6 bases). Trimming took 1 base from V and 8 from J, leaving 11 bases between them. There are 14 residues in the CDR3. Per germline, CDR1 SGHVS and CDR2 FNYEAQ. CDR3 amino acids: CASSLGTAYEKLFF. In DNA form, the CDR3 reads TGTGCCAGCAGCTTAGGGACAGCATACGAAAAACTGTTTTTT.

This clone was seen more than once but under ten times. This chain joins TRBV7-9 and TRBJ2-3, with D possibly being TRBD1 (5 bases). The V end was cut by 3 bases, the J end by 6 bases, with 13 bases between. Germline V gives CDR1 SEHNR, CDR2 FQNEAQ (reference sequence). CDR3 length equals 14 residues. The CDR3 is CASSFPDTIDTQYF. The CDR3 bases are TGTGCCAGCAGCTTCCCGGACACCATTGATACGCAGTATTTT.

This chain links TRBV5-1 with TRBJ1-4; D unclear. The CDR3 is made up of 15 amino acids. V lost 3 bases to trimming and J lost 0 bases, with 9 bases between them. In germline, CDR1 is SGHRS, CDR2 YFSETQ. CDR3 DNA: TGCGCCAGCAGCTCAGACCCTGCAACTAATGAAAAACTGTTTTTT. Amino acids: CASSSDPATNEKLFF. Combining the CDR3 with reference TRBV5-1 and TRBJ1-4 gives the whole variable domain KAGVTQTPRYLIKTRGQQVTLSCSPISGHRSVSWYQQTPGQGLQFLFEYFSETQRNKGNFPGRFSGRQFSNSRSEMNVSTLELGDSALYLCASSSDPATNEKLFFGSGTQLSVL.

The rearrangement uses TRBV5-4 and TRBJ2-3, with TRBD2 matching over 8 bases. The length of the CDR3 is 15 residues. CDR1 is SGHNT, CDR2 YYREEE, per germline (reference sequence). V lost 2 bases to trimming and J lost 3 bases; unmatched junction nucleotides: 5. The CDR3 DNA reads as TGTGCCAGCAGCTTAACTAGCGGACCGACAGATACGCAGTATTTT. Its protein is CASSLTSGPTDTQYF.